This T cell receptor (beta chain) was sequenced for a study of blood T cell repertoires in COVID-19. Study information: Some COVID-19 samples were acute and others convalescent; all came from the United States, Italy and Spain. T cells, B-cell-depleted T cells, or PBMCs provided the cDNA or gDNA that served as material.

In the source study's methods: By means of reference gene primer amplification, nucleated cell counts were estimated. Generated by immunoSEQ multiplex PCR, the TCRdb table keeps only in-frame clones and is missing some. V and J calls and clone size are given by that table; D and trimming were obtained from the DNA. This table holds tens of thousands of clones, 80% to 90% found once. J lost 2 bases, V lost 6 bases, and 4 bases had no gene match. CDR1 and CDR2 from the germline V gene are MNHEY and SVGAGI. The CDR3 loop spans 13 amino acids. The specimen sequenced was peripheral blood. This rearrangement joins TRBV6-5 to TRBJ2-7; 7 bases are a match to TRBD1. The clonotype originates from a woman at least 80 years old with acute or convalescent COVID-19. CDR3: CASRMTGTYEQYF. The CDR3 DNA is TGTGCCAGCAGGATGACAGGGACCTACGAGCAGTACTTC.